These 16 T cell receptor beta chains were sequenced from one sample in a study of CD8+CD57+ T cells in acquired aplastic anemia. Genomic DNA provided the template from which TCR beta VDJ and CDR3 profiles were obtained. TCRdb itself ran the reads through MiXCR, one entry per CDR3 protein. The data show 400,000 to 450,000 distinct CDR3 sequences, 60% to 80% seen once. Sequences were obtained from sorted CD4+, CD8+, or CD8+CD57+ T cells (not recorded which) from PBMCs. All receptors come from a human donor in good health, serving as a control.

This clonotype was counted at least ten times. The J gene is TRBJ1-6, the V gene TRBV9, with no clear D. Trimming stripped 3 bases from V and 7 bases from J, with 14 bases between. CDR1 SGDLS and CDR2 YYNGEE come from the germline V gene. The CDR3 sequence is 15 residues long. Here the CDR3 reads CASSATRIGNSPLHF. Written as DNA, the CDR3 is TGTGCCAGCAGCGCGACGAGGATCGGGAATTCACCCCTCCACTTT.

V gene TRBV12-3 or TRBV12-4 combines with J gene TRBJ2-4, with D possibly matching TRBD2 (7 bases). The CDR3 consists of 16 residues. With 1 base removed from V and 1 base from J, the gap between germline ends came to 11 bases. The CDR3 loop is CASSLGGGGAKNIQYF. CDR3 nucleotide sequence: TGTGCCAGCAGTTTAGGAGGCGGGGGCGCCAAAAACATTCAGTACTTC.

This clonotype has a count of ten or more. The chain combines TRBV4-2 with TRBJ2-2; 10 bases match TRBD2. Trimming cost V 4 bases and J 2 bases; bases outside gene matches: 7. The length of the CDR3 is 17 residues. CDR1 and CDR2 from the germline V gene are LGHNA and YNFKEQ. The CDR3 region has the DNA TGTGCCAGCAGCCGGGAGTCTAGCGGGGGCAACACCGGGGAGCTGTTTTTT. Translating gives CASSRESSGGNTGELFF.

Points on this clonotype: Compared with germline, one end of the junction differs, possibly owing to a read error. The J gene is TRBJ2-2, the V gene TRBV6-2 or TRBV6-3, with 7 bases fitting TRBD2. There are 16 residues in the CDR3. Germline loops: CDR1 MNHEY, CDR2 SVGEGT. The CDR3 DNA sequence: TGTGCCAGCAGTGACGGGACTACCGCGAACACCGGGGAGCTGTCTTTT. Protein sequence: CASSDGTTANTGELSF.

V is TRBV9 and J is TRBJ1-4; maybe TRBD1 (5 bases). The CDR3 sequence is 15 residues long. V gave up 5 bases and J gave up 14 bases, with 25 bases separating them. The germline V gene has CDR1 SGDLS and CDR2 YYNGEE. CDR3: CASSLVRAGGAQLFF. CDR3 nucleotides: TGTGCCAGCAGTTTAGTGAGGGCCGGGGGTGCCCAGCTGTTTTTT.

This sequence joins TRBV2 and TRBJ1-3, with D unresolved. V lost 7 bases and J 4 bases, leaving 11 bases between the germline ends. Germline V CDR1 and CDR2: SNHLY, FYNNEI. The CDR3 extends over 13 amino acids. CDR3 residues: CASTPGYGNTIYF. The CDR3 bases are TGTGCCAGCACTCCGGGGTACGGAAACACCATATATTTT.

This chain connects TRBV2 to TRBJ1-2; the D gene is possibly TRBD1 (6 bases). CDR3 size: 15 residues. The V gene's germline CDR1 is SNHLY and CDR2 FYNNEI. With 2 bases removed from V and 2 bases from J, the gap between germline ends came to 12 bases. The CDR3 nucleotides read TGTGCCAGCAGTGAACGCCAGGGGAGGAACTATGGCTACACCTTC. As protein: CASSERQGRNYGYTF.

The table lists this clonotype with many counts. The chain recombines TRBV12-3 or TRBV12-4 with TRBJ2-1; 9 bases are a match to TRBD2. This CDR3 comprises 14 residues. V lost 8 bases and J lost 7; bases outside the gene matches: 9. CDR3 in DNA: TGTGCCAGCGCCACGGCGGGGGGGCCGAATGAGCAGTTCTTC. Translating it yields CASATAGGPNEQFF.

This rearrangement joins TRBV7-2 to TRBJ2-5; 8 bases line up with TRBD1. Germline V gives CDR1 SGHTA, CDR2 FQGNSA. The CDR3 totals 13 residues. The V and J ends lost 6 bases and 4 bases, in that order; junction bases with no gene match: 4. The CDR3 here is CASRSDRAETQYF. In DNA form, the CDR3 reads TGTGCCAGCAGATCGGACAGGGCAGAGACCCAGTACTTC. Using reference TRBV7-2 and TRBJ2-5 for the parts outside the CDR3, the full variable domain is GAGVSQSPSNKVTEKGKDVELRCDPISGHTALYWYRQSLGQGLEFLIYFQGNSAPDKSGLPSDRFSAERTGGSVSTLTIQRTQQEDSAVYLCASRSDRAETQYFGPGTRLLVL.

The rearrangement joins TRBV24-1 to TRBJ2-5; 7 bases agree with TRBD2. This CDR3 spans 16 amino acids. Germline V gene lookup returns CDR1 KGHDR and CDR2 SFDVKD. J gave up 2 bases and V 1 base, and 6 bases lay outside the gene matches. The CDR3 DNA reads TGTGCCACCAGTGATTTAGGCCTAGCGGAACAAGAGACCCAGTACTTC. This translates into CATSDLGLAEQETQYF.

This clonotype was counted at least ten times. V gene TRBV6-5 combines with J gene TRBJ2-7; no clear D gene. V was shortened by 2 bases and J by 6 bases, with 26 bases between the two germline ends. Germline assignment: CDR1 MNHEY and CDR2 SVGAGI. The CDR3 is 18 amino acids. CDR3 in amino acids: CASSYVSPAQRLRGEQYF. The CDR3 DNA is TGTGCCAGCAGTTACGTCTCTCCTGCGCAACGGTTAAGAGGCGAGCAGTACTTC.

V is TRBV25-1 and J is TRBJ2-7; D is tentatively TRBD1 or TRBD2 (7 bases each). Trimming removed 4 bases at V and 5 bases at J, with 21 bases between. Germline CDR1 and CDR2: MGHDK and SYGVNS. There are 16 residues in the CDR3. CDR3 DNA: TGTGCCAGCAGTGGGGGGGGCAGGGGGATCACCGACGAGCAGTACTTC. This codes for CASSGGGRGITDEQYF.

Many counts were recorded for this clonotype. CDR3 sequence reads: CASNTDRSIPVFGNYGYTF. The CDR3 nucleotides read TGTGCCAGCAATACCGACCGTTCTATCCCCGTTTTTGGAAACTATGGCTACACCTTC. This rearrangement joins TRBV2 to TRBJ1-2, with D uncertain. Germline CDR1 is SNHLY and CDR2 is FYNNEI. The ends were cut back, 7 bases at V and 2 bases at J, with 29 bases in the middle. CDR3 length equals 19 residues.

Only one count was recorded for this clonotype. J is TRBJ1-5 and V is TRBV20-1, with D perhaps TRBD1 (5 bases). Germline-derived CDR1 and CDR2 are DFQATT and SNEGSKA (reference sequence). This CDR3 has 14 residues. CDR3 bases: TGCAGCGCGCACCAGGGTGATGGCTACAAGCCCCAGCATTTT. It yields the protein CSAHQGDGYKPQHF.

The CDR3 is CAIGQEDQPLHF. CDR3 nucleotide sequence: TGTGCCATCGGGCAGGAAGATCAGCCCCTCCACTTT. This chain connects TRBV10-3 to TRBJ1-6; no firm D call. Between the trimmed V and J ends, which lost 8 bases and 13 bases, there was a span of 15 bases. Germline loops: CDR1 ENHRY, CDR2 SYGVKD. The CDR3 sequence is 12 residues long.

V usage is TRBV7-3 and J usage is TRBJ1-1, with no clear D. This CDR3 has 14 amino acids. Trimming left V 3 bases short and J 10 bases short, with 18 bases between. Germline lookup yields CDR1 SGHTA and CDR2 FQGTGA. CDR3 DNA sequence: TGTGCCAGCAGCTTTGGAGAGGGCAATGCTGCAGCTTTCTTT. It is translated as CASSFGEGNAAAFF.